These 26 T cell receptor beta chains were all obtained from the same sample, sequenced in a study of blood T cell repertoires in COVID-19 (dated by TCRdb to 2020 to 2022). Library prep was done by the immunoSEQ multiplex PCR assay. TCRdb obtained this table from immuneACCESS and retained in-frame rearrangements with V and J assigned. These tables miss some clones; where compared with another copy, unresolved V genes account for less than half of the shortfall, and the remainder is unexplained. The sample table records 110,000 to 150,000 clones; 75% to 90% of these occur just once. In total, the top ten clones hold less than 4% of the sample. The sample comprised peripheral blood. Receptors originate from a woman aged 55 to 70 with active COVID-19.

The V call is TRBV5-1, the J call TRBJ1-1; tentatively, D is TRBD1 (5 bases). Per the germline V gene, CDR1 is SGHRS and CDR2 is YFSETQ. The CDR3 extends over 14 amino acids. V was shortened by 1 base and J by 6 bases, with 13 bases between the two germline ends. Here the CDR3 DNA reads TGCGCCAGCAGCTTGAGCGTAGGGGAAGCTGAAGCTTTCTTT. It specifies CASSLSVGEAEAFF.

CDR3 sequence: CASSPGLAGVRNNEQFF. CDR3 coding DNA: TGTGCCAGCAGCCCGGGACTAGCGGGAGTTAGGAACAATGAGCAGTTCTTC. J is TRBJ2-1 and V is TRBV7-2; 14 bases fit TRBD2. Trimming cost V 5 bases and J 5 bases; bases outside gene matches: 8. CDR1 and CDR2 from the germline V gene are SGHTA and FQGNSA. There are 17 residues in the CDR3.

Here the CDR3 reads CAIGTTLYEQYF. The CDR3 region has the DNA TGTGCCATCGGGACTACCCTATACGAGCAGTACTTC. The chain uses TRBV28 and TRBJ2-7; TRBD2 matches at 7 bases. The V segment lost 10 bases and the J segment 4 bases; nucleotides outside the gene matches: 7. Germline loops: CDR1 MDHEN, CDR2 SYDVKM. The CDR3 is made up of 12 amino acids.

This clone appeared a few times. V is TRBV2 and J is TRBJ1-2; perhaps TRBD1 as D (5 bases). The CDR3 has 13 amino acids. Trimming removed 5 bases from V and 3 bases from J, with 10 bases in between. The germline V gene has CDR1 SNHLY and CDR2 FYNNEI. DNA for the CDR3: TGTGCCAGCAGTCTGGACACCTACTATGGCTACACCTTC. Its translation is CASSLDTYYGYTF.

This clone was observed once. J is TRBJ2-7 and V is TRBV7-8; TRBD2 matches at 14 bases. CDR3 length equals 17 residues. Unmatched junction bases numbered 13, after V lost 5 bases and J lost 7 bases. Germline CDR1 SGHVS, CDR2 FQNEAQ. CDR3 DNA sequence: TGTGCCAGCAGCGTACAGACTAGCGGGAGGGCCCGTCAAGAGCAGTACTTC. It is translated as CASSVQTSGRARQEQYF.

This clone was detected only once. The chain combines TRBV2 with TRBJ2-7, with 11 bases matching TRBD1. With V trimmed by 7 bases and J by 7 bases, 6 bases remained unmatched. Germline lookup yields CDR1 SNHLY and CDR2 FYNNEI. The CDR3 contains 13 residues. The CDR3 nucleotides read TGTGCCAGCATGCGGGACAGGGGGGGAGAGCAGTACTTC. Residues: CASMRDRGGEQYF.

The rearrangement uses TRBV19 and TRBJ2-3; D is perhaps TRBD1 (6 bases). Trimming cost V 7 bases and J 2 bases, with 10 bases left between them. This CDR3 is built from 13 residues. Germline CDR1 LNHDA, CDR2 SQIVND (reference sequence). For the CDR3, the DNA is TGTGCCAGTACGGACAGATACACAGATACGCAGTATTTT. Residues: CASTDRYTDTQYF.

The CDR3 loop is CASSLGTAANYGYTF. In nucleotides, the CDR3 is TGCGCCAGCAGCTTGGGGACAGCAGCTAACTATGGCTACACCTTC. The chain has TRBV5-1 and TRBJ1-2; perhaps TRBD1 as D (6 bases). Germline V lookup: CDR1 SGHRS, CDR2 YFSETQ. V was clipped by 0 bases and J by 0 bases, with 9 bases between them. This CDR3 has 15 residues.

This chain uses TRBV7-2 with TRBJ1-5; 9 bases agree with TRBD1. This CDR3 comprises 15 residues. Germline V gives CDR1 SGHTA, CDR2 FQGNSA. The trim removed 5 bases at V and 6 bases at J, leaving 8 bases unmatched. The CDR3 DNA reads TGTGCCAGCAGCCCCCGGACAGGGGAGGGTCAGCCCCAGCATTTT. Amino acid sequence: CASSPRTGEGQPQHF. The full variable domain, completed using reference TRBV7-2 and TRBJ1-5, is GAGVSQSPSNKVTEKGKDVELRCDPISGHTALYWYRQSLGQGLEFLIYFQGNSAPDKSGLPSDRFSAERTGGSVSTLTIQRTQQEDSAVYLCASSPRTGEGQPQHFGDGTRLSIL.

This rearrangement joins TRBV29-1 to TRBJ1-2; the D is unclear. The CDR3 contains 11 residues. Germline V gene lookup returns CDR1 SQVTM and CDR2 ANQGSEA. V gave up 4 bases and J gave up 7 bases, with 10 bases separating them. The CDR3 spells CSVVVNRGYTF. The CDR3 coding sequence is TGCAGCGTTGTTGTTAATCGTGGCTACACCTTC. The complete variable domain, with remaining parts taken from reference TRBV29-1 and TRBJ1-2, reads SAVISQKPSRDICQRGTSLTIQCQVDSQVTMMFWYRQQPGQSLTLIATANQGSEATYESGFVIDKFPISRPNLTFSTLTVSNMSPEDSSIYLCSVVVNRGYTFGSGTRLTVV.

A note on this clone: Relative to the germline gene, one junction end is altered; a read error may explain this. The chain combines TRBV2 with TRBJ2-7; TRBD1 matches 10 bases. The germline V gene encodes CDR1 SNHLY and CDR2 FYNNEI. The CDR3 sequence is 12 residues long. The CDR3 region has the DNA TGTGCCAGCAATCAAACCCCGGGACAGGGGCGCTTC. Protein sequence: CASNQTPGQGRF.

The chain links TRBV7-8 to TRBJ2-7; 11 bases match TRBD1. CDR3 length equals 18 residues. Germline CDR1 SGHVS, CDR2 FQNEAQ. J gave up 3 bases and V 7 bases, and 17 bases lay outside the gene matches. CDR3 coding DNA: TGTGCCAGCAATAATGGACAGGGGGCGGCGGGAAGTGTCTACGAGCAGTACTTC. Amino acids: CASNNGQGAAGSVYEQYF.

This chain connects TRBV10-3 to TRBJ2-1; the match to TRBD2 covers 16 bases. CDR1 ENHRY and CDR2 SYGVKD come from the germline V gene. The CDR3 runs to 19 residues. The J segment lost 8 bases and the V segment lost 10 bases, leaving 20 bases of the junction unmatched. Here the CDR3 reads CATGVGGGLAGGPGDEQFF. Written as DNA, the CDR3 is TGTGCCACGGGGGTAGGAGGGGGACTAGCGGGAGGGCCGGGCGATGAGCAGTTCTTC.

J is TRBJ2-1 and V is TRBV9; D perhaps matches TRBD2 (6 bases). V was shortened by 4 bases and J by 4 bases, with 21 bases between the two germline ends. From germline, CDR1 is SGDLS and CDR2 YYNGEE. CDR3 size: 17 residues. CDR3: CASSTPTGLDAYNEQFF. CDR3 coding DNA: TGTGCCAGCAGCACACCTACGGGACTGGACGCTTACAATGAGCAGTTCTTC.

DNA for the CDR3: TGTGCCAGCAGCTCGAGCTCCTACGAGCAGTACTTC. The encoded protein is CASSSSSYEQYF. V gene TRBV11-2 combines with J gene TRBJ2-7; no reliable D call. CDR1 and CDR2 (germline): SGHAT, FQNNGV. Between the trimmed V and J ends, which lost 4 bases and 0 bases, there was a span of 4 bases. CDR3 length: 12 amino acids.

This rearrangement joins TRBV13 to TRBJ2-2; D is possibly TRBD1 (5 bases). Germline CDR1 is PRHDT and CDR2 is FYEKMQ (reference sequence). V lost 0 bases and J 4 bases, leaving 6 bases between the germline ends. The CDR3 spans 14 residues. The CDR3 region is CASSLGGRTGELFF. In nucleotides, the CDR3 is TGTGCCAGCAGCTTAGGGGGGCGCACCGGGGAGCTGTTTTTT.

V and J are TRBV29-1 and TRBJ2-5; D is undetermined. CDR1 is SQVTM, CDR2 ANQGSEA, per germline. This CDR3 is 13 amino acids long. V was shortened by 0 bases and J by 3 bases, with 8 bases between the two germline ends. CDR3 loop: CSVEETPKETQYF. CDR3 bases: TGCAGCGTTGAAGAGACTCCTAAAGAGACCCAGTACTTC.

V is TRBV6-2 or TRBV6-3 and J is TRBJ1-1; weak D call: TRBD1 (5 bases). Germline V CDR1 and CDR2: MNHEY, SVGEGT. The CDR3 sequence is 11 residues long. The V end was cut by 5 bases, the J end by 8 bases, with 9 bases between. DNA for the CDR3: TGTGCCAGCAGTCTCAGGGCAGAAGCTTTCTTT. Its protein is CASSLRAEAFF.

The CDR3 DNA follows: TGTGCCAGCAGTACAACAGGGGGCTCCTACAATGAGCAGTTCTTC. It encodes CASSTTGGSYNEQFF. The chain has TRBV28 and TRBJ2-1; TRBD1 agrees at 8 bases. The CDR3 loop spans 15 amino acids. The J segment lost 0 bases and the V segment lost 5 bases, leaving 3 bases of the junction unmatched. From germline, CDR1 is MDHEN and CDR2 SYDVKM.

This chain uses TRBV19 with TRBJ2-1, with 13 bases identical to TRBD2. The CDR3 runs 16 residues. CDR1 and CDR2 from the germline V gene are LNHDA and SQIVND (reference sequence). V was clipped by 4 bases and J by 10 bases; unmatched bases: 10. The CDR3 region has the DNA TGTGCCAGTAGTAAGGGACTAGCGGGGCCAATGGGCGAGCAGTTCTTC. This gives the protein CASSKGLAGPMGEQFF.

There are a few counts of this clone. The CDR3 DNA sequence: TGTGCCAGCAGCTTAGCGACAGGGAAATACGAGCAGTACTTC. Translating it yields CASSLATGKYEQYF. This rearrangement joins TRBV7-9 to TRBJ2-7, with 7 bases matching TRBD1. The CDR3 consists of 14 residues. Per germline, CDR1 SEHNR and CDR2 FQNEAQ (reference sequence). Trimming at V came to 0 bases and at J to 4 bases, leaving 3 bases not matched to a gene.

V usage is TRBV9 and J usage is TRBJ1-1; D is possibly TRBD1 (6 bases). The CDR3 totals 14 residues. Germline lookup yields CDR1 SGDLS and CDR2 YYNGEE. V lost 2 bases and J 7 bases, leaving 15 bases between the germline ends. CDR3 nucleotide sequence: TGTGCCAGCAGCGTGGGGGGGCCCGGAGTTGAAGCTTTCTTT. It encodes CASSVGGPGVEAFF.

The genes are TRBV28 and TRBJ2-7, with TRBD1 as a possible D gene (7 bases). Germline V gives CDR1 MDHEN, CDR2 SYDVKM. The CDR3 totals 15 residues. The V end was cut by 7 bases, the J end by 2 bases, with 18 bases between. The CDR3 coding sequence is TGTGCCAGCAATTCGGCAGGGGGACTGGCCTACGAGCAGTACTTC. Translation: CASNSAGGLAYEQYF.

The chain joins TRBV5-1 to TRBJ2-7, with TRBD2 matching 13 bases. Germline CDR1 and CDR2: SGHRS and YFSETQ. This CDR3 is built from 17 residues. Losses at the gene ends were 4 bases for V and 10 bases for J; bases not matched to a gene: 17. The CDR3 DNA is TGCGCCAGCAGCCCCCGGTCCAGGACTAGCGGGGGATGGCAACAGTACTTC. Encoded protein: CASSPRSRTSGGWQQYF.

The chain recombines TRBV2 with TRBJ1-5; 9 nucleotides line up with TRBD1. V was pared by 6 bases and J by 5 bases, with 11 bases of the junction left unmatched. CDR3 length: 16 residues. The germline gives CDR1 SNHLY, CDR2 FYNNEI. In DNA, the CDR3 is TGTGCCAGCAGGGGAACGGGACAGGGACGCGATCAGCCCCAGCATTTT. Amino acids: CASRGTGQGRDQPQHF.

This chain links TRBV24-1 with TRBJ2-1; no firm D call. The V end was cut by 2 bases, the J end by 0 bases, with 10 bases between. The length of the CDR3 is 16 residues. Germline CDR1 is KGHDR and CDR2 is SFDVKD. The CDR3 protein is CATSDSVPSSYNEQFF. DNA for the CDR3: TGTGCCACCAGTGATTCAGTGCCAAGCTCCTACAATGAGCAGTTCTTC.